This TCR beta chain is from a study of sequential checkpoint blockade in melanoma. As for the study in general: Arm A got nivolumab then ipilimumab; arm B the reverse, 1:1. Maintenance nivolumab came after either treatment sequence.

Specified treatment: randomized to nivolumab then ipilimumab (arm A) or the reverse (arm B). None of the patients previously received DNA-damaging chemotherapy. PBMC sorting kept live CD3+CD8+ cells without CD19 or CD56. The CDR3 consists of 16 residues. Germline CDR1 and CDR2: MNHEY and SMNVEV (reference sequence). With 6 bases clipped from V and 2 bases from J, the junction kept 12 bases outside the gene matches. The method was immunoSEQ multiplex PCR; TCRdb's version includes in-frame clones alone and lacks a portion of them. The sample carries about 5,100 clones, over 70% recorded once. This chain connects TRBV27 to TRBJ2-7; TRBD1 aligns across 8 bases. The sample here was CD8+ T cells sorted from blood (inferred from file names), taken from a patient given nivolumab and ipilimumab in sequence. This receptor was obtained from a human patient with melanoma. Some clones in this sample may be carry-over from other donors' samples. The CDR3 spells CASRLDRGQATYEQYF. The CDR3 DNA reads as TGTGCCAGCAGGCTCGACCGGGGACAGGCCACCTACGAGCAGTACTTC.